This T cell receptor (beta chain) was captured by sequencing in a study of blood T cell repertoires in COVID-19. Method: immunoSEQ multiplex PCR; TCRdb's copy keeps in-frame clones and lacks some. The sample records about 320,000 clones, 75% to 90% being singletons. V was cut by 6 bases and J by 8 bases, with 13 bases left in between. The CDR3 extends over 12 amino acids. The germline V gene encodes CDR1 MDHEN and CDR2 SYDVKM. The rearrangement links TRBV28 to TRBJ1-2; D is unclear. The source of this sequence is a man between 60 and 70 years old who had recovered from COVID-19. The sequenced material came from PBMCs or T cells enriched from blood (not recorded which). The CDR3 spells CASRPSGKGYTF. CDR3 nucleotides: TGTGCCAGCAGGCCCTCCGGGAAGGGCTACACCTTC.